The 30 T cell receptor beta chains presented below share a single source sample, sequenced in a study of cytomegalovirus exposure and HLA in healthy donors. PCR primers comprised 60 Vbeta and 13 Jbeta primers. Profiling relied on immunoSEQ multiplex PCR, and the TCRdb table lists in-frame clones only, not all of them. Of 220,000 or so clones in the sample, almost 80% were seen once. Sequenced: PBMCs. The receptors here all came from a male donor in good health and CMV-seronegative.

This clone has only one observation. This chain connects TRBV10-3 to TRBJ2-7; 9 bases match TRBD1. Looked up from germline, CDR1 is ENHRY and CDR2 is SYGVKD. The CDR3 length is 16 residues. V lost 4 bases, J lost 1 base, and 8 bases stayed unmatched. The CDR3 coding sequence is TGTGCCATCAGTGTGAAGGAAGGGACAGGGTCCTACGAGCAGTACTTC. Amino acids: CAISVKEGTGSYEQYF.

This clone was observed a few times. The chain employs TRBV5-1 and TRBJ1-1, with a weak D call TRBD1 (5 bases). Per germline, CDR1 SGHRS and CDR2 YFSETQ. The CDR3 runs to 14 residues. Trimming shortened V by 4 bases and J by 1 base, and 11 bases separated the two germline ends. The CDR3 here is CASSSYTGNTEAFF. The CDR3 DNA reads as TGCGCCAGCAGCAGTTACACAGGGAACACTGAAGCTTTCTTT.

The chain is built from TRBV13 and TRBJ2-2, with D hard to call. CDR3 length: 15 amino acids. V shed 3 bases and J shed 4 bases, with 12 bases lying between them. In germline, CDR1 is PRHDT, CDR2 FYEKMQ (reference sequence). CDR3 loop: CASSFSLPTTGELFF. Written as DNA, the CDR3 is TGTGCCAGCAGCTTCTCGCTCCCTACCACCGGGGAGCTGTTTTTT.

V usage is TRBV27 and J usage is TRBJ2-5, with 15 bases that match TRBD2. Trimming at V came to 6 bases and at J to 5 bases, leaving 13 bases not matched to a gene. Germline values: CDR1 MNHEY, CDR2 SMNVEV (reference sequence). CDR3 length equals 18 residues. The CDR3 bases are TGTGCCAGCAGCACTCTTCCGCGGACTAGCGGGAGGGGTGAGACCCAGTACTTC. It yields the protein CASSTLPRTSGRGETQYF.

This clone was found once. The J gene is TRBJ2-7, the V gene TRBV5-6, with unresolved D. Germline CDR1 is SGHDT and CDR2 is YYEEEE. CDR3 length: 17 residues. Trimming left V 3 bases short and J 1 base short, with 20 bases between. As DNA, the CDR3 is TGTGCCAGCAGCTCCTTTGTAGGTAGCAGCCCTTCCTACGAGCAGTACTTC. Translating it yields CASSSFVGSSPSYEQYF.

As concerns this clone: A junction end diverges from the germline sequence, so it may reflect a read error. V gene TRBV7-7 combines with J gene TRBJ1-5; D gene unclear. Germline CDR1 is SSHAT and CDR2 is FNYEAQ (reference sequence). The CDR3 runs 17 residues. The CDR3 DNA is TGTGCTAGCAGCTCCAGACGGGAAGGGAAACTCAATCAGCCCCAGCATTTT. It specifies CASSSRREGKLNQPQHF.

The chain employs TRBV10-3 and TRBJ2-5, with 7 positions matching TRBD1. The J call may be incorrect, as the DNA end agrees better with TRBJ2-7. Germline lookup yields CDR1 ENHRY and CDR2 SYGVKD. The CDR3 spans 15 residues. CDR3 nucleotides: TGTGCCATCAGCACCAAGACAGGGAACTACAACGAGCAGTACTTC. Translation gives CAISTKTGNYNEQYF.

The V gene is TRBV28, the J gene TRBJ2-7, with 8 bases identical to TRBD1. V shed 3 bases and J 5 bases; nucleotides not matched to a gene: 9. The CDR3 loop spans 15 amino acids. Looked up from germline, CDR1 is MDHEN and CDR2 is SYDVKM. CDR3 in amino acids: CASSFPGQGADEQYF. Here the CDR3 DNA reads TGTGCCAGCAGTTTTCCCGGTCAGGGGGCGGACGAGCAGTACTTC.

Only a few counts were recorded for this clone. This chain joins TRBV18 and TRBJ1-5, with D hard to call. Trimming removed 1 base at V and 1 base at J, with 5 bases between. Germline assignment: CDR1 KGHSH and CDR2 LQKENI. The CDR3 is made up of 14 amino acids. As DNA, the CDR3 is TGTGCCAGCTCACCACTCAGGAGCAATCAGCCCCAGCATTTT. Residues: CASSPLRSNQPQHF.

This chain joins TRBV28 and TRBJ2-1; 9 nucleotides agree with TRBD2. The CDR3 is 16 amino acids. J gave up 0 bases and V 5 bases, and 5 bases lay outside the gene matches. Germline CDR1 reads MDHEN; CDR2 reads SYDVKM. In nucleotides, the CDR3 is TGTGCCAGCAGTCCCTTTAGCGGGAGCTCCTACAATGAGCAGTTCTTC. Residues: CASSPFSGSSYNEQFF.

The chain couples TRBV19 to TRBJ1-5; a weak D match, TRBD1 (5 bases). Trimming pared 7 bases from V and 6 bases from J, leaving 16 bases between. The CDR3 runs 14 residues. Germline V gives CDR1 LNHDA, CDR2 SQIVND (reference sequence). CDR3 bases: TGTGCCAGTAACGGCGTGGGGGGGGTTCAGCCCCAGCATTTT. Translation gives CASNGVGGVQPQHF.

This chain uses TRBV18 with TRBJ2-2; no definite D call. Trimming stripped 3 bases from V and 7 bases from J, with 6 bases between. This CDR3 contains 12 residues. CDR1 is KGHSH, CDR2 LQKENI, per germline. This CDR3 is CASSPFNGELFF. The CDR3 DNA follows: TGTGCCAGCTCACCTTTCAACGGGGAGCTGTTTTTT.

The rearrangement uses TRBV14 and TRBJ1-3, with 10 bases matching TRBD1. This CDR3 contains 22 residues. Trimming took 0 bases from V and 0 from J; bases not matched to a gene: 17. Per the germline V gene, CDR1 is SGHDN and CDR2 is FVKESK. CDR3 coding DNA: TGTGCCAGCAGCCAAGATCTGGGGAGACAGGGGGCAACCATTAGCTCTGGAAACACCATATATTTT. Translation gives CASSQDLGRQGATISSGNTIYF.

The J gene is TRBJ2-7, the V gene TRBV5-6; 8 nucleotides align to TRBD1. The CDR3 spans 16 residues. J lost 1 base, V lost 3 bases, and 9 bases had no gene match. Germline lookup yields CDR1 SGHDT and CDR2 YYEEEE. The CDR3 region is CASSSGTGGLSYEQYF. DNA for the CDR3: TGTGCCAGCAGCTCCGGGACAGGAGGGTTGTCCTACGAGCAGTACTTC.

The chain employs TRBV10-1 and TRBJ2-7; the D gene is possibly TRBD2 (5 bases). Germline-derived CDR1 and CDR2 are WNHNN and SYGVQD (reference sequence). Trimming stripped 0 bases from V and 7 bases from J, with 19 bases between. There are 16 residues in the CDR3. The CDR3 sequence is CASSESAPGKSGEQYF. The CDR3 bases are TGCGCCAGCAGTGAGTCGGCCCCGGGTAAATCGGGAGAGCAGTACTTC.

The chain has TRBV11-3 and TRBJ2-2, with D possibly TRBD2 on 5 matching bases. Germline V CDR1 and CDR2: SGHNT, YENEEA. This CDR3 contains 14 residues. Trimming stripped 3 bases from V and 5 bases from J, with 10 bases between. In DNA, the CDR3 is TGTGCCAGCAGCTTGGACTCGATAACCGGGGAGCTGTTTTTT. The encoded protein is CASSLDSITGELFF.

This sequence joins TRBV10-3 and TRBJ1-6, with D unclear. This CDR3 spans 13 amino acids. V shed 3 bases and J shed 10 bases, with 10 bases lying between them. CDR1 is ENHRY and CDR2 is SYGVKD in the germline V gene. CDR3 sequence reads: CAISEEGLSPLHF. The CDR3 DNA sequence: TGTGCCATCAGTGAAGAGGGTTTATCACCCCTCCACTTT.

This chain's CDR3 is CASTLSGGEQYF. The CDR3 nucleotides read TGCGCCAGCACCCTATCGGGGGGCGAGCAGTACTTC. The chain recombines TRBV5-1 with TRBJ2-7, with 7 bases matching TRBD2. The CDR3 loop spans 12 amino acids. The V and J ends lost 6 bases and 6 bases, in that order; junction bases with no gene match: 6. Germline values: CDR1 SGHRS, CDR2 YFSETQ.

V usage is TRBV10-3 and J usage is TRBJ1-1, with D tentatively TRBD1 (5 bases). Germline V gene data show CDR1 as ENHRY and CDR2 as SYGVKD. There are 13 residues in the CDR3. Trimming removed 5 bases at V and 3 bases at J, with 10 bases between. The CDR3 loop is CAISRTSDTEAFF. For the CDR3, the DNA is TGTGCCATCAGTCGGACATCTGACACTGAAGCTTTCTTT.

The rearrangement uses TRBV29-1 and TRBJ2-7; possible D gene TRBD2, 5 bases. The V end was cut by 0 bases, the J end by 4 bases, with 16 bases between. Per germline, CDR1 SQVTM and CDR2 ANQGSEA. The CDR3 length is 15 residues. CDR3 DNA sequence: TGCAGCGTTGAAGATCCAGGCGGAGGACCGTACGAGCAGTACTTC. Protein sequence: CSVEDPGGGPYEQYF.

The chain couples TRBV6-4 to TRBJ2-2, with 8 bases identical to TRBD1. Germline V gene sequence: CDR1 MRHNA, CDR2 SNTAGT. The CDR3 extends over 17 amino acids. Germline trimming cut 6 bases from V and 8 bases from J; bases unmatched to any gene: 17. The CDR3 nucleotides are TGTGCCAGCAGCGCCCAGGGACAGGATTCCGTTATGGGGGAGCTGTTTTTT. This encodes CASSAQGQDSVMGELFF.

The chain carries TRBV7-9 and TRBJ2-7; D call uncertain. In germline, CDR1 is SEHNR, CDR2 FQNEAQ (reference sequence). The V end lost 5 bases, the J end lost 3 bases, and 5 bases lay between the germline ends. The CDR3 is 11 residues long. CDR3: CASSTYYEQYF. CDR3 bases: TGTGCCAGCAGCACCTACTACGAGCAGTACTTC.

This clone was detected once. The V call is TRBV7-6, the J call TRBJ2-1, with 11 bases lining up with TRBD2. The germline gives CDR1 SGHVS, CDR2 FNYEAQ. The CDR3 spans 15 residues. V lost 4 bases, J lost 3 bases, and 2 bases stayed unmatched. The CDR3 region has the DNA TGTGCCAGCAGCTCCGGGACTAGCGGCTACAATGAGCAGTTCTTC. Amino acid sequence: CASSSGTSGYNEQFF.

The chain joins TRBV19 to TRBJ1-1; maybe TRBD1 (6 bases). This CDR3 comprises 16 residues. With 4 bases removed from V and 1 base from J, the gap between germline ends came to 16 bases. The germline V gene has CDR1 LNHDA and CDR2 SQIVND (reference sequence). The CDR3 coding sequence is TGTGCCAGTAGTAAGCCCCCCACAGGGAAGAACACTGAAGCTTTCTTT. This gives the protein CASSKPPTGKNTEAFF.

The chain uses TRBV11-2 and TRBJ1-1, with TRBD1 matching 8 bases. Germline values: CDR1 SGHAT, CDR2 FQNNGV. The V segment lost 3 bases and the J segment 6 bases; nucleotides outside the gene matches: 6. CDR3 length: 14 residues. The CDR3 protein is CASSFSGTGPEAFF. The CDR3 bases are TGTGCCAGCAGCTTTTCCGGGACAGGCCCTGAAGCTTTCTTT.

The chain couples TRBV5-1 to TRBJ2-5, with TRBD1 matching over 7 bases. This CDR3 comprises 15 residues. CDR1 and CDR2 (germline): SGHRS, YFSETQ. Unmatched junction bases numbered 3, after V lost 0 bases and J lost 1 base. The CDR3, as DNA: TGCGCCAGCAGCTTGGAACAGGGGCCCCAAGAGACCCAGTACTTC. Encoded protein: CASSLEQGPQETQYF. Full variable domain (missing parts from reference TRBV5-1 and TRBJ2-5): KAGVTQTPRYLIKTRGQQVTLSCSPISGHRSVSWYQQTPGQGLQFLFEYFSETQRNKGNFPGRFSGRQFSNSRSEMNVSTLELGDSALYLCASSLEQGPQETQYFGPGTRLLVL.

The rearrangement links TRBV28 to TRBJ1-2; TRBD1 matches 8 bases. The V gene end was trimmed by 4 bases and the J gene end by 7 bases; junction bases not matched to a gene: 8. Germline V gene data show CDR1 as MDHEN and CDR2 as SYDVKM. The CDR3 is 14 amino acids. Here the CDR3 reads CASSSLDREGGYTF. The DNA of the CDR3 is TGTGCCAGCAGTTCCCTGGACAGGGAGGGTGGCTACACCTTC.

The V gene is TRBV27, the J gene TRBJ2-5, with TRBD2 matching 12 bases. The assigned J gene may be wrong: the sequence end matches TRBJ2-7 better. The CDR3 has 16 residues. Germline CDR1 and CDR2: MNHEY and SMNVEV (reference sequence). CDR3 sequence (DNA): TGTGCCAGCAGTGTAACACTAGCGGGAGGAGTTTACGAGCAGTACTTC. Its protein product is CASSVTLAGGVYEQYF.

The chain links TRBV28 to TRBJ2-7; 8 bases match TRBD1. The length of the CDR3 is 13 residues. Germline lookup yields CDR1 MDHEN and CDR2 SYDVKM. J lost 4 bases, V lost 6 bases, and 5 bases had no gene match. The CDR3 here is CASRRGQGYEQYF. The CDR3 DNA is TGTGCCAGCAGGCGCGGACAGGGTTACGAGCAGTACTTC.

The chain uses TRBV11-2 and TRBJ2-7; D unclear. The V end was cut by 3 bases, the J end by 2 bases, with 20 bases between. Looked up from germline, CDR1 is SGHAT and CDR2 is FQNNGV. The CDR3 runs to 17 residues. The CDR3 loop reads CASSFLPNLGRTYEQYF. CDR3 sequence (DNA): TGTGCCAGCAGCTTCCTACCAAACTTAGGCAGGACCTACGAGCAGTACTTC.